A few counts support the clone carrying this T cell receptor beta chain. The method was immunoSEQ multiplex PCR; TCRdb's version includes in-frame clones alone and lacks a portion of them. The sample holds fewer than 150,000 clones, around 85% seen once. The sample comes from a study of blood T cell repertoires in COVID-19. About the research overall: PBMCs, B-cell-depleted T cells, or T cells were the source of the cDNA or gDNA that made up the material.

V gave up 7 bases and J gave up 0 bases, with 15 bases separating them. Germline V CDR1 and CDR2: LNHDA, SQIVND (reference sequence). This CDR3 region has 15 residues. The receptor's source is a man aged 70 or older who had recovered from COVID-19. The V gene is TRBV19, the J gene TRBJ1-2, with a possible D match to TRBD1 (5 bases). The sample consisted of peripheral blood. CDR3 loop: CASKRGRDANYGYTF. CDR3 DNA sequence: TGTGCCAGTAAAAGGGGCAGGGATGCTAACTATGGCTACACCTTC.